These T cell receptor beta chains were read from a single sample in a study of T cell responses to AZD1222 COVID-19 vaccine. TCRdb's copy holds only in-frame clones and misses some; the assay was immunoSEQ multiplex PCR. The data show fewer than 300,000 clones, approximately 93% seen once. This specimen was peripheral blood, taken on day 0 of AZD1222 vaccination. These TCRs come from an adult in good health. The CDR3 runs from the conserved cysteine through the conserved F or W. D genes are given only for firm matches. Part of the rows lack a size; the others show once, few, many or a class for expanded clones.

V	D	J	size	length	CDR3	DNA
TRBV2	TRBD1	TRBJ1-6	once	15	CASSESGTVYSPLHF	TGTGCCAGCAGTGAAAGTGGGACAGTTTATTCACCCCTCCACTTT
TRBV29-1	-	TRBJ2-3	-	12	CSVETRTDTQYF	TGCAGCGTTGAAACCCGTACAGATACGCAGTATTTT
TRBV16	TRBD1	TRBJ1-1	-	15	CASSQLDTQGARAFF	TGTGCCAGCAGCCAATTGGATACTCAGGGGGCTAGGGCTTTCTTT
TRBV10-3	-	TRBJ1-1	-	14	CATSGLPMDTEAFF	TGTGCCACCTCGGGCCTCCCGATGGACACTGAAGCTTTCTTT
TRBV5-4	-	TRBJ1-2	once	13	CASSFRGAYGYTF	TGTGCCAGCAGCTTTCGGGGGGCCTATGGCTACACCTTC
TRBV27	-	TRBJ1-1	-	15	CASSLRRAGYTEAFF	TGTGCCAGCAGCCTCCGGAGGGCAGGGTACACTGAAGCTTTCTTT
TRBV3-1/TRBV3-2	-	TRBJ2-3	-	14	CASSQSLVADTQYF	TGTGCCAGCAGCCAGAGTCTGGTTGCAGATACGCAGTATTTT
TRBV7-9	TRBD2	TRBJ2-5	-	18	CASSFGLAGGPWGETQYF	TGTGCCAGCAGCTTTGGACTAGCGGGAGGGCCTTGGGGAGAGACCCAGTACTTC
TRBV9	TRBD1	TRBJ1-3	-	15	CASSVGDSSGNTIYF	TGTGCCAGCAGCGTAGGGGACAGCTCTGGAAACACCATATATTTT
TRBV5-1	-	TRBJ1-6	-	15	CASSLTGLGNSPLHF	TGCGCCAGCAGCTTGACAGGGTTGGGGAATTCACCCCTCCACTTT
TRBV6-2/TRBV6-3	-	TRBJ1-1	once	13	CASSFRVDTEAFF	TGTGCCAGCAGTTTTCGGGTAGACACTGAAGCTTTCTTT
TRBV28	-	TRBJ1-4	-	16	CASSLGAVQTNEKLFF	TGTGCCAGCAGTTTAGGGGCAGTTCAAACTAATGAAAAACTGTTTTTT
TRBV6-2/TRBV6-3	-	TRBJ2-3	-	13	CASSYSAGDTQYF	TGTGCCAGCAGTTACTCTGCGGGAGATACGCAGTATTTT
TRBV3-1/TRBV3-2	-	TRBJ1-4	-	13	CASGGRGNEKLFF	TGTGCCAGTGGGGGCAGGGGTAATGAAAAACTGTTTTTT
TRBV7-9	-	TRBJ1-5	-	13	CASSKDWDQPQHF	TGTGCCAGCAGCAAAGACTGGGATCAGCCCCAGCATTTT
TRBV6-5	-	TRBJ1-5	-	13	CASSPYRDQPQHF	TGTGCCAGCAGCCCGTACAGGGATCAGCCCCAGCATTTT
TRBV7-2	TRBD1	TRBJ1-2	-	14	CASSTRGANYGYTF	TGTGCCAGCAGCACCAGGGGGGCTAACTATGGCTACACCTTC
TRBV5-1	TRBD2	TRBJ2-1	-	13	CASNQGRGNEQFF	TGCGCCAGCAACCAAGGGAGGGGAAATGAGCAGTTCTTC
TRBV3-1/TRBV3-2	-	TRBJ1-6	-	12	CASSHYDGSLHF	TGTGCCAGCAGCCACTATGATGGATCCCTCCACTTT
TRBV2	-	TRBJ2-2	-	16	CASSGLATILTGELFF	TGTGCCAGCAGTGGTCTAGCGACCATACTCACCGGGGAGCTGTTTTTT
TRBV10-3	-	TRBJ1-5	-	15	CAISESGGGNQPQHF	TGTGCCATCAGTGAGTCCGGGGGAGGCAATCAGCCCCAGCATTTT
TRBV28	TRBD1	TRBJ2-7	-	14	CASSPGQGVYEQYF	TGTGCCAGCAGTCCCGGACAGGGGGTATACGAGCAGTACTTC
TRBV18	TRBD1	TRBJ1-1	-	15	CASSQQGRTSTEAFF	TGTGCCAGCTCCCAACAGGGGAGAACGAGCACTGAAGCTTTCTTT
TRBV5-5	-	TRBJ2-7	-	13	CASSSGHRYEQYF	TGTGCCAGCAGCTCGGGACACCGCTACGAGCAGTACTTC
TRBV2	-	TRBJ1-4	-	13	CASSGGYDEKLFF	TGTGCCAGCAGTGGAGGGTACGATGAAAAACTGTTTTTT
TRBV5-1	TRBD1	TRBJ2-2	-	14	CASSPGQGTGELFF	TGCGCCAGCAGCCCGGGACAGGGCACCGGGGAGCTGTTTTTT
TRBV4-2	-	TRBJ2-4	-	16	CASSQGLSGGGDIQYF	TGTGCCAGCAGCCAAGGTCTTTCAGGAGGGGGGGACATTCAGTACTTC
TRBV18	-	TRBJ1-4	-	18	CASSPSPGTGLINEKLFF	TGTGCCAGCTCACCATCCCCGGGAACAGGACTGATTAATGAAAAACTGTTTTTT
TRBV7-6	-	TRBJ1-1	-	14	CASSLGGPYTEAFF	TGTGCCAGCAGCTTAGGAGGGCCGTACACTGAAGCTTTCTTT
TRBV6-1	TRBD1	TRBJ2-7	-	15	CASSEAGTGSYEQYF	TGTGCCAGCAGTGAAGCGGGGACAGGCTCCTACGAGCAGTACTTC
TRBV27	TRBD2	TRBJ2-7	-	14	CASSFSGRRYEQYF	TGTGCCAGCAGCTTTAGCGGGAGGAGGTACGAGCAGTACTTC
TRBV5-1	-	TRBJ1-2	-	16	CASSSTTSRDLYGYTF	TGCGCCAGCAGCTCCACTACCTCCAGGGACCTCTATGGCTACACCTTC
TRBV5-1	TRBD1	TRBJ1-1	-	15	CASSPGDRGPTEAFF	TGCGCCAGCAGCCCCGGGGACAGGGGGCCCACTGAAGCTTTCTTT
TRBV2	-	TRBJ2-7	-	12	CASTAVGYEQYF	TGTGCCAGCACCGCGGTAGGCTACGAGCAGTACTTC
TRBV25-1	-	TRBJ2-1	-	15	CASSELGGPYNEQFF	TGTGCCAGCAGTGAATTGGGGGGCCCCTACAATGAGCAGTTCTTC
TRBV18	-	TRBJ1-2	-	14	CASSPGQAYYGYTF	TGTGCCAGCTCACCAGGGCAGGCCTACTATGGCTACACCTTC
TRBV27	-	TRBJ1-6	-	14	CASSFDVYNSPLHF	TGTGCCAGCAGTTTCGATGTTTATAATTCACCCCTCCACTTT
TRBV11-2	-	TRBJ2-1	-	15	CASSLGGAAPYEQFF	TGTGCCAGCAGCTTAGGGGGGGCCGCTCCCTATGAGCAGTTCTTC
TRBV18	-	TRBJ2-7	-	13	CASSPGPGGEQYF	TGTGCCAGCTCACCAGGGCCCGGGGGCGAGCAGTACTTC
TRBV7-2	-	TRBJ2-3	-	11	CASSTRDTQYF	TGTGCCAGCAGTACGCGGGATACGCAGTATTTT
TRBV7-8	-	TRBJ2-3	-	12	CASSLKDHTQYF	TGTGCCAGCAGCTTAAAAGACCATACGCAGTATTTT
TRBV18	-	TRBJ1-1	few	17	CASSPPGAGAGNTEAFF	TGTGCCAGCTCACCACCCGGCGCAGGAGCCGGGAACACTGAAGCTTTCTTT
TRBV13	-	TRBJ1-5	-	14	CASTRGGSNQPQHF	TGTGCCAGCACCCGAGGGGGTAGCAATCAGCCCCAGCATTTT
TRBV2	TRBD1	TRBJ2-3	-	15	CASRRWGQGLNTQYF	TGTGCCAGCAGGCGGTGGGGACAGGGGTTAAATACGCAGTATTTT
TRBV5-1	TRBD2	TRBJ2-1	once	14	CASSLASGGNEQFF	TGCGCCAGCAGCTTGGCTAGCGGGGGCAATGAGCAGTTCTTC
TRBV5-1	TRBD1	TRBJ1-1	-	15	CASSGVTGVGTEAFF	TGCGCCAGCAGCGGGGTGACAGGGGTGGGTACTGAAGCTTTCTTT